Presented here are 30 T cell receptor beta chains from one specimen sequenced in a study of Graves' ophthalmopathy and Graves' hyperthyroidism. The study amplified TCR beta CDR3 regions using RNA transcripts. The first round was an RT-PCR with HTBI primers, and the second round was a multiplex PCR. Each CDR3 protein gets one entry after TCRdb re-called the multiplex PCR reads with MiXCR. The sample shows hundreds of thousands of distinct CDR3 sequences, 15% of them seen only once. The sample taken for sequencing was peripheral blood. The receptor set was obtained from a woman younger than 35 with stable Graves' hyperthyroidism.

This clonotype has a count of ten or more. The chain links TRBV6-5 to TRBJ1-5; maybe TRBD1 (6 bases). V was shortened by 6 bases and J by 1 base, with 13 bases between the two germline ends. The CDR3 has 15 residues. Germline assignment: CDR1 MNHEY and CDR2 SVGAGI. The CDR3 spells CASSRDIASNQPQHF. In DNA form, the CDR3 reads TGTGCCAGCAGCAGGGACATAGCAAGCAATCAGCCCCAGCATTTT.

In this sample, this clonotype turned up many times. The chain combines TRBV12-3 or TRBV12-4 with TRBJ1-2, with a possible D match to TRBD1 (6 bases). Deletions cut 6 bases from V and 5 bases from J, with 13 bases between. The CDR3 is 13 amino acids. CDR3 sequence: CASSRNRAYGYTF. DNA for the CDR3: TGTGCCAGCAGCCGAAACAGGGCTTATGGCTACACCTTC.

The CDR3 DNA reads as TGTGCCAGCAGCTTTGGCCCAATATCCTACGAGCAGTACTTC. It yields the protein CASSFGPISYEQYF. The V call is TRBV11-2, the J call TRBJ2-7; no clear D gene. The germline gives CDR1 SGHAT, CDR2 FQNNGV. The germline V and J ends were trimmed by 3 bases and 1 base, with 10 bases remaining between them. This CDR3 has 14 amino acids.

This clonotype has at least ten counts. The chain joins TRBV29-1 to TRBJ1-1; D is uncertain. The CDR3 consists of 16 residues. From germline, CDR1 is SQVTM and CDR2 ANQGSEA. V gave up 3 bases and J gave up 0 bases, with 17 bases separating them. The CDR3, as DNA: TGCAGCGTTGATCAAGACTCGATCCTTATGAACACTGAAGCTTTCTTT. Amino acid sequence: CSVDQDSILMNTEAFF.

The chain carries TRBV20-1 and TRBJ2-5, with D possibly being TRBD1 or TRBD2 (5 bases each). CDR3 length: 12 amino acids. The germline gives CDR1 DFQATT, CDR2 SNEGSKA (reference sequence). Trimming pared 5 bases from V and 4 bases from J, leaving 11 bases between. CDR3 protein: CSAGGIAETQYF. CDR3 DNA: TGCAGTGCTGGGGGAATAGCAGAGACCCAGTACTTC.

Comment on this clonotype: A much larger clone is a single base away; this may be a read error. This CDR3 is missing its conserved last phenylalanine or tryptophan, likely due to a read error. The V call is TRBV9, the J call TRBJ2-7; no definite D call. Germline loops: CDR1 SGDLS, CDR2 YYNGEE. The CDR3 has 14 amino acids. Trimming stripped 0 bases from V and 0 bases from J, with 7 bases between. CDR3 bases: TGTGCCAGCAGCGTAGGGGGTTTCTCCTACGAGCAGTACTAC. This translates into CASSVGGFSYEQYY.

This clonotype was counted many times. V and J are TRBV20-1 and TRBJ1-1; TRBD1 matches at 7 bases. Trimming at V came to 3 bases and at J to 1 base, leaving 2 bases not matched to a gene. The CDR3 is 13 residues long. Germline lookup yields CDR1 DFQATT and CDR2 SNEGSKA (reference sequence). The CDR3 coding sequence is TGCAGTGCTAGGGGACAGCAGAACACTGAAGCTTTCTTT. The encoded protein is CSARGQQNTEAFF.

This clonotype was observed a few times. V and J are TRBV5-1 and TRBJ1-1; 9 positions match TRBD1. This CDR3 is built from 16 residues. Germline CDR1 reads SGHRS; CDR2 reads YFSETQ. The junction had 6 bases not matched to a gene; V was cut back by 3 bases and J by 0 bases. CDR3 amino acids: CASSSSDRGMNTEAFF. Here the CDR3 DNA reads TGCGCCAGCAGCTCGTCGGACAGGGGCATGAACACTGAAGCTTTCTTT.

This clonotype was counted ten times or more. The rearrangement uses TRBV19 and TRBJ1-1; 8 positions match TRBD1. There are 14 residues in the CDR3. V shed 6 bases, J shed 6 bases, and the junction held 9 bases outside the gene matches. CDR1 is LNHDA and CDR2 is SQIVND in the germline V gene (reference sequence). CDR3 nucleotide sequence: TGTGCCAGTAGCAGGGGGCCCCGGATCCCTGAAGCTTTCTTT. It specifies CASSRGPRIPEAFF. The full variable domain, rest sourced from reference TRBV19 and TRBJ1-1, is DGGITQSPKYLFRKEGQNVTLSCEQNLNHDAMYWYRQDPGQGLRLIYYSQIVNDFQKGDIAEGYSVSREKKESFPLTVTSAQKNPTAFYLCASSRGPRIPEAFFGQGTRLTVV.

This clonotype was seen at least ten times. The chain links TRBV20-1 to TRBJ1-5; D is possibly TRBD1 (6 bases). Per germline, CDR1 DFQATT and CDR2 SNEGSKA (reference sequence). V was clipped by 3 bases and J by 2 bases, with 11 bases between them. The CDR3 is made up of 14 amino acids. CDR3 amino acids: CSARQGQGNQPQHF. The DNA for the CDR3 is TGCAGTGCTAGGCAGGGGCAAGGCAATCAGCCCCAGCATTTT.

This chain connects TRBV2 to TRBJ1-1; D gene ambiguous. Germline CDR1 SNHLY, CDR2 FYNNEI. The CDR3 consists of 14 residues. V lost 2 bases and J lost 5, with 12 bases in between. The DNA for the CDR3 is TGTGCCAGCAGTGAAACGACGGAGAAGACTGAAGCTTTCTTT. Amino acids: CASSETTEKTEAFF.

This chain joins TRBV18 and TRBJ2-7; maybe TRBD1 (5 bases). Trimming cost V 0 bases and J 0 bases, with 12 bases left between them. This CDR3 region has 16 residues. Germline V gene sequence: CDR1 KGHSH, CDR2 LQKENI. CDR3 protein: CASSPPTRARSYEQYF. Here the CDR3 DNA reads TGTGCCAGCTCACCACCGACCAGGGCCCGCTCCTACGAGCAGTACTTC. Supplemented by reference TRBV18 and TRBJ2-7, the full variable domain reads NAGVMQNPRHLVRRRGQEARLRCSPMKGHSHVYWYRQLPEEGLKFMVYLQKENIIDESGMPKERFSAEFPKEGPSILRIQQVVRGDSAAYFCASSPPTRARSYEQYFGPGTRLTVT.

This clonotype was seen many times. The chain links TRBV6-1 to TRBJ2-7, with TRBD2 matching 8 bases. After removal of 7 bases from V and 5 bases from J, the junction contained 4 bases not matched to a gene. CDR3 length: 12 amino acids. Germline V gene lookup returns CDR1 MNHNS and CDR2 SASEGT. The CDR3 nucleotides read TGTGCCAGCAATCCGGGAGGGAACGAGCAGTACTTC. Its translation is CASNPGGNEQYF.

V and J are TRBV5-1 and TRBJ1-2; 7 positions agree with TRBD1. V was clipped by 4 bases and J by 6 bases; unmatched bases: 6. Germline CDR1 and CDR2: SGHRS and YFSETQ. The CDR3 runs to 13 residues. CDR3 sequence (DNA): TGCGCCAGCAGCCAAGGGACAGCGGATGGCTACACCTTC. As protein: CASSQGTADGYTF. The full variable domain, with the rest looked up from reference TRBV5-1 and TRBJ1-2, is KAGVTQTPRYLIKTRGQQVTLSCSPISGHRSVSWYQQTPGQGLQFLFEYFSETQRNKGNFPGRFSGRQFSNSRSEMNVSTLELGDSALYLCASSQGTADGYTFGSGTRLTVV.

The sample holds many counts of this clonotype. The V and J genes are TRBV12-3 or TRBV12-4 and TRBJ1-2, with a weak D call TRBD1 (6 bases). This CDR3 is 13 amino acids long. V shed 6 bases and J shed 7 bases, with 15 bases lying between them. The CDR3 DNA reads TGTGCCAGCAGCCCTAACAGGGTTCCTGGCTACACCTTC. Translated: CASSPNRVPGYTF.

This rearrangement joins TRBV6-5 to TRBJ1-2, with 7 bases aligning to TRBD1. The CDR3 has 13 amino acids. The germline gives CDR1 MNHEY, CDR2 SVGAGI. V was clipped by 2 bases and J by 6 bases; unmatched bases: 3. CDR3 in amino acids: CASSYVTGDGYTF. The CDR3, as DNA: TGTGCCAGCAGTTACGTCACAGGGGATGGCTACACCTTC.

The chain joins TRBV11-3 to TRBJ1-1, with 7 bases lining up with TRBD1. CDR3 size: 15 residues. The V and J ends lost 8 bases and 0 bases, in that order; junction bases with no gene match: 9. The germline gives CDR1 SGHNT, CDR2 YENEEA. CDR3 amino acids: CASQRQGLMNTEAFF. The CDR3 nucleotides read TGTGCCAGCCAGAGACAGGGACTTATGAACACTGAAGCTTTCTTT.

As concerns this clonotype: This may be a read error, as it is one base from a much larger clone. The chain has TRBV6-1 and TRBJ2-6, with D tentatively TRBD1 or TRBD2 (5 bases each). The CDR3 loop spans 15 amino acids. CDR1 is MNHNS and CDR2 is SASEGT in the germline V gene. The CDR3 spells CVSSEASSGAYVLTF. DNA for the CDR3: TGTGTCAGCAGTGAAGCTAGCTCTGGGGCCTACGTCCTGACTTTC.

As to this clonotype: A much more abundant neighbour one base away suggests this may be a read error. The V call is TRBV18, the J call TRBJ1-1; a possible D gene is TRBD1 (6 bases). The CDR3 covers 14 residues. Germline CDR1 is KGHSH and CDR2 is LQKENI. CDR3 amino acids: CAISPPSGRGRAFF. The CDR3 DNA sequence: TGTGCCATCTCACCACCGTCAGGGAGGGGGAGAGCTTTCTTT.

This clonotype was seen repeatedly, ten times or more. CDR3 sequence: CAISLTENNSPLHF. CDR3 DNA sequence: TGTGCCATCAGTCTGACAGAGAATAATTCACCCCTCCACTTT. The V and J genes are TRBV10-3 and TRBJ1-6; possible D gene TRBD1, 5 bases. The germline V and J ends were trimmed by 5 bases and 5 bases, with 10 bases remaining between them. The CDR3 covers 14 residues. Per germline, CDR1 ENHRY and CDR2 SYGVKD.

The chain carries TRBV11-3 and TRBJ1-3; unclear D gene. The CDR3 loop spans 15 amino acids. In germline, CDR1 is SGHNT, CDR2 YENEEA. V lost 4 bases to trimming and J lost 1 base, with 11 bases between them. This chain's CDR3 is CASSYLFASGNTIYF. The DNA for the CDR3 is TGTGCCAGCAGCTACTTATTCGCTTCTGGAAACACCATATATTTT.

Many counts were recorded for this clonotype. This chain links TRBV24-1 with TRBJ1-2, with unresolved D. Per the germline V gene, CDR1 is KGHDR and CDR2 is SFDVKD. V lost 10 bases and J lost 0, with 11 bases in between. The CDR3 is 13 residues long. CDR3 sequence reads: CATKGGPNYGYTF. Written as DNA, the CDR3 is TGTGCCACTAAAGGCGGCCCTAACTATGGCTACACCTTC.

This clonotype was recorded at least ten times. The chain carries TRBV6-2 or TRBV6-3 and TRBJ1-1; 10 nucleotides agree with TRBD1. V shed 7 bases and J 4 bases; nucleotides not matched to a gene: 9. Germline assignment: CDR1 MNHEY and CDR2 SVGEGT. This CDR3 is 15 amino acids long. The DNA for the CDR3 is TGTGCCAGCATTAATGCCGGGACAGGGGCCACTGAAGCTTTCTTT. Translation gives CASINAGTGATEAFF.

This clonotype was observed many times. The chain has TRBV18 and TRBJ1-5, with 9 bases matching TRBD1. The length of the CDR3 is 14 residues. The ends lost 5 bases at V and 5 bases at J; junction bases unmatched: 4. The V gene's germline CDR1 is KGHSH and CDR2 LQKENI. The CDR3 loop reads CASSATGGYQPQHF. The CDR3 coding sequence is TGTGCCAGCTCAGCCACAGGGGGCTATCAGCCCCAGCATTTT.

The table lists this clonotype with a count of one. The J gene is TRBJ2-7, the V gene TRBV6-5, with 11 bases matching TRBD2. This CDR3 contains 16 residues. Germline trimming cut 2 bases from V and 3 bases from J; bases unmatched to any gene: 6. CDR1 is MNHEY and CDR2 is SVGAGI in the germline V gene. The chain's CDR3 is CASSYLSGRGGYEQYF. The CDR3 region has the DNA TGTGCCAGCAGTTACCTTAGCGGGAGGGGGGGCTACGAGCAGTACTTC.

The rearrangement uses TRBV30 and TRBJ1-2; 7 nucleotides line up with TRBD1. V lost 0 bases and J lost 5; bases outside the gene matches: 9. Germline CDR1 is GTSNPN and CDR2 is SVGIG (reference sequence). The CDR3 extends over 15 amino acids. CDR3 amino acids: CAWSVISTGPYGYTF. In nucleotides, the CDR3 is TGTGCCTGGAGTGTAATATCGACAGGGCCGTATGGCTACACCTTC.

This clonotype was detected many times. The rearrangement joins TRBV12-3 or TRBV12-4 to TRBJ2-4; possibly TRBD1 for D (6 bases). The CDR3 consists of 16 residues. Trimming removed 7 bases from V and 0 bases from J, with 16 bases in between. CDR3 nucleotide sequence: TGTGCCAGCAACTTCAAAAGGGGGACAGCCAAAAACATTCAGTACTTC. It translates to CASNFKRGTAKNIQYF.

Ten or more counts support this clonotype. This chain joins TRBV2 and TRBJ2-7, with D possibly called TRBD1 or TRBD2 (5 bases each). Germline V gene sequence: CDR1 SNHLY, CDR2 FYNNEI. Deletions cut 4 bases from V and 2 bases from J, with 12 bases between. CDR3 length equals 14 residues. The CDR3 bases are TGTGCCAGCAGTGGTTGGGACGCGGCCTACGAGCAGTACTTC. Translation: CASSGWDAAYEQYF.

This clonotype was seen many times. The J gene is TRBJ2-7, the V gene TRBV15; 10 bases line up with TRBD1. Germline V gene sequence: CDR1 LNHNV, CDR2 YYDKDF (reference sequence). This CDR3 has 18 amino acids. Trimming cost V 4 bases and J 5 bases; bases outside gene matches: 17. The CDR3 DNA sequence: TGTGCCACCAGCACGCCAGTGAGGAGGGACAGGGGATTCAACGAGCAGTACTTC. Its translation: CATSTPVRRDRGFNEQYF. The full variable domain, rest sourced from reference TRBV15 and TRBJ2-7, is DAMVIQNPRYQVTQFGKPVTLSCSQTLNHNVMYWYQQKSSQAPKLLFHYYDKDFNNEADTPDNFQSRRPNTSFCFLDIRSPGLGDTAMYLCATSTPVRRDRGFNEQYFGPGTRLTVT.

This clonotype came up many times. This chain links TRBV6-1 with TRBJ1-2; the D is unclear. Germline V gives CDR1 MNHNS, CDR2 SASEGT. This CDR3 comprises 14 residues. The V end lost 2 bases, the J end lost 4 bases, and 11 bases lay between the germline ends. The DNA for the CDR3 is TGTGCCAGCAGTGAAAAAGGACCGGTCTATGGCTACACCTTC. Translating gives CASSEKGPVYGYTF.